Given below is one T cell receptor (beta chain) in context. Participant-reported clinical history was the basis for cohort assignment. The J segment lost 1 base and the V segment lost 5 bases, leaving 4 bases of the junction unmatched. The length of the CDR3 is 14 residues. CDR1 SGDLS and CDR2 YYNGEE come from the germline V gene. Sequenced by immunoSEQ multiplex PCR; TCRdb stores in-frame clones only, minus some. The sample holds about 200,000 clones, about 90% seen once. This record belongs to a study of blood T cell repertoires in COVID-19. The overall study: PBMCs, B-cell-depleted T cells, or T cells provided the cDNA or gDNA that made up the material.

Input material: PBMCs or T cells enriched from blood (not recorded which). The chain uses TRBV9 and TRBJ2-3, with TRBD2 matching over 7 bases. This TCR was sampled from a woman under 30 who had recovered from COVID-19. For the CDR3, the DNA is TGTGCCAGCAGTTTGCTAGCGGGCACAGATACGCAGTATTTT. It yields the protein CASSLLAGTDTQYF.